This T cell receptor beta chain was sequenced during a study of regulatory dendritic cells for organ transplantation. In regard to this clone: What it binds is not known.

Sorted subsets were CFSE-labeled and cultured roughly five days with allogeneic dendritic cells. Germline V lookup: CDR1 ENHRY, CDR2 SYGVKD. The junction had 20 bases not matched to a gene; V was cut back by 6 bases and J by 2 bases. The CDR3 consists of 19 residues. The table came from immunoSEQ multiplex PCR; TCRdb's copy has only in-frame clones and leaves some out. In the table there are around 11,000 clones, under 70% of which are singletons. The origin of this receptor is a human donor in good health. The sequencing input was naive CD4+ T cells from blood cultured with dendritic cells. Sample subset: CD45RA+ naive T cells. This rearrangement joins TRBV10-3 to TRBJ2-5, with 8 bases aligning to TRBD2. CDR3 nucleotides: TGTGCCATCAGCAACGGCGGGGGGCCGAAATTTGCCCTTCAAGAGACCCAGTACTTC. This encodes CAISNGGGPKFALQETQYF.